This T cell receptor beta chain was sequenced in a study of cytomegalovirus exposure and HLA in healthy donors. As for the study in general: Falling in the Caucasian-associated ancestry cluster were 65% to 90% of some 400 genotyped donors.

In the PCR, 60 Vbeta and 13 Jbeta primers were used. Method: immunoSEQ multiplex PCR; TCRdb's copy keeps in-frame clones and lacks some. The table includes roughly 90,000 clones, about 81% detected once. The CDR3 spans 13 residues. Germline V gene sequence: CDR1 WSHSY, CDR2 SAAADI. Germline trimming cut 6 bases from V and 0 bases from J; bases unmatched to any gene: 1. As concerns this clone: Its antigen remains unidentified.

Overall study results and limits: Certain indistinguishable V segments, among them TRBV6-2 and TRBV6-3, were excluded.

This clonotype was obtained from a man younger than 35 in good health and CMV-seronegative. Specimen: PBMCs. This chain connects TRBV10-2 to TRBJ2-7, with TRBD1 identical over 8 bases. This CDR3 reads CASRGQDSYEQYF. The CDR3 DNA reads TGCGCCAGCAGGGGACAGGACTCCTACGAGCAGTACTTC.